Given below is one TCR beta chain in context. Its cognate antigen is unknown. Incorporated into the TCR beta cDNA libraries were unique molecular identifiers, which served to reduce PCR and sequencing biases. Using its own MiXCR run on the PCR reads, TCRdb lists one record per CDR3 protein. The sample holds about 500,000 distinct CDR3 sequences; roughly 46% are singletons and the top ten take over 10%. The data originate from a study of post-analysis software for immune sequencing data. Findings of the study overall: Analysis by F measure revealed that same-batch samples clustered strongly together. Normalized Chao1 diversity in multiple sclerosis patients fell significantly below that of controls.

Sequenced: blood. The sequence derives from a girl under 18 with multiple sclerosis.

The CDR3 coding sequence is TGCGCCAGCAGCTTGGAGGCTAGCGGGAGTCCGAGCTCCTACGAGCAGTACTTC. Protein product: CASSLEASGSPSSYEQYF. The rearrangement uses TRBV5-1 and TRBJ2-7; 10 bases line up with TRBD2. Germline loops: CDR1 SGHRS, CDR2 YFSETQ. V trimming: 0 bases; J trimming: 0 bases; junction bases outside the gene matches: 9. The CDR3 extends over 18 amino acids.